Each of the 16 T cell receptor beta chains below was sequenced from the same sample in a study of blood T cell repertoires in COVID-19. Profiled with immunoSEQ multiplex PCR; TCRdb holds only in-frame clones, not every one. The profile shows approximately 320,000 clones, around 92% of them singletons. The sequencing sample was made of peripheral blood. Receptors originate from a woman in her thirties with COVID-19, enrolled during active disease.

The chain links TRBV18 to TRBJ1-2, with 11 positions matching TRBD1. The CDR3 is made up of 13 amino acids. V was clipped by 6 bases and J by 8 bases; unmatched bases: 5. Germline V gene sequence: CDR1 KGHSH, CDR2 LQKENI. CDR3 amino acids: CASSLDRGQGYTF. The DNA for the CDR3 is TGTGCCAGCTCGCTGGACAGGGGGCAAGGCTACACCTTC.

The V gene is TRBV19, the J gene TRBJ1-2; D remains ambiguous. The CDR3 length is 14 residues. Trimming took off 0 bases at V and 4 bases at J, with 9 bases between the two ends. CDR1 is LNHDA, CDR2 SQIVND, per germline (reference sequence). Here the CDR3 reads CASSIDLEIYGYTF. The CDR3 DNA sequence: TGTGCCAGTAGTATAGATCTGGAGATCTATGGCTACACCTTC.

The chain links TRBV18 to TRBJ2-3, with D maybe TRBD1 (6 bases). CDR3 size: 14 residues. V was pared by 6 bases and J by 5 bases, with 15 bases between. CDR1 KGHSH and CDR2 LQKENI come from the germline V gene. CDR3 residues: CASSPQRGQDTQYF. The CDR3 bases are TGTGCCAGCTCCCCCCAACGGGGACAAGATACGCAGTATTTT.

DNA for the CDR3: TGCGCCAGCAGCCAAGTTAATCCAGGAATTAATGAAAAACTGTTTTTT. This translates into CASSQVNPGINEKLFF. The chain carries TRBV4-1 and TRBJ1-4, with unresolved D. V was trimmed by 1 base and J by 4 bases, leaving 13 bases between them. The CDR3 covers 16 residues. Germline CDR1 is MGHRA and CDR2 is YSYEKL.

The chain's CDR3 is CASSHSGSYNEQFF. For the CDR3, the DNA is TGTGCCAGCAGCCATAGCGGGAGTTACAATGAGCAGTTCTTC. The chain joins TRBV4-2 to TRBJ2-1, with 9 bases that match TRBD2. This CDR3 has 14 amino acids. Looked up from germline, CDR1 is LGHNA and CDR2 is YNFKEQ. V was clipped by 3 bases and J by 4 bases; unmatched bases: 1.

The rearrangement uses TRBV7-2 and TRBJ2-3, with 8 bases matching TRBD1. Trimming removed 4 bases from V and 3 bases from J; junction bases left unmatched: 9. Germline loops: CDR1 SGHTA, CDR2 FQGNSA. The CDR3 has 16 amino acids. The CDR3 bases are TGTGCCAGCAGCTCCGGACAGGGCATTTGGACAGATACGCAGTATTTT. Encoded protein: CASSSGQGIWTDTQYF. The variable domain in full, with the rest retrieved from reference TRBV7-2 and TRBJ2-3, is GAGVSQSPSNKVTEKGKDVELRCDPISGHTALYWYRQSLGQGLEFLIYFQGNSAPDKSGLPSDRFSAERTGGSVSTLTIQRTQQEDSAVYLCASSSGQGIWTDTQYFGPGTRLTVL.

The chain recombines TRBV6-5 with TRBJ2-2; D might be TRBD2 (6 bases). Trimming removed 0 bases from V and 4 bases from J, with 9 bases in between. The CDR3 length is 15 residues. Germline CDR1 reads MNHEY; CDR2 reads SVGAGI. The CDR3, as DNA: TGTGCCAGCAGTTACTCGATCGGGGGCACCGGGGAGCTGTTTTTT. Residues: CASSYSIGGTGELFF.

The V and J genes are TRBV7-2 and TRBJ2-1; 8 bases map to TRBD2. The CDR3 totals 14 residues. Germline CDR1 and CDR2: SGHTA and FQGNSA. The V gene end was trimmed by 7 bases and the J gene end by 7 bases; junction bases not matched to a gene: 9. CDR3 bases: TGTGCCAGCACGTTGCGAGCGGGGGCAAATGAGCAGTTCTTC. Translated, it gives CASTLRAGANEQFF.

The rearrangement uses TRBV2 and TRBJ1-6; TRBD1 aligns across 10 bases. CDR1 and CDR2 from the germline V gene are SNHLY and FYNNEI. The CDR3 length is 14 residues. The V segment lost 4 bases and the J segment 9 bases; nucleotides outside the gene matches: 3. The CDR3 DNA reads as TGTGCCAGCAGTGGACAGGGGGCAAGTTCACCCCTCCACTTT. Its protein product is CASSGQGASSPLHF.

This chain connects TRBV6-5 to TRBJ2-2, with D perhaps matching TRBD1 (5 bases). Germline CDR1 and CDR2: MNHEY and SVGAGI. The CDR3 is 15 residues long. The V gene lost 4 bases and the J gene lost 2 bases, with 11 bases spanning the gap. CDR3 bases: TGTGCCAGCAGTTCTTCAGGGTTTAACACCGGGGAGCTGTTTTTT. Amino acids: CASSSSGFNTGELFF.

CDR3 sequence: CASSYSGTSRTEAFF. In DNA, the CDR3 is TGTGCCAGCAGTTACTCGGGCACATCTCGAACTGAAGCTTTCTTT. V is TRBV6-5 and J is TRBJ1-1; unclear D gene. Germline V gives CDR1 MNHEY, CDR2 SVGAGI. The CDR3 contains 15 residues. The V end lost 0 bases, the J end lost 5 bases, and 13 bases lay between the germline ends.

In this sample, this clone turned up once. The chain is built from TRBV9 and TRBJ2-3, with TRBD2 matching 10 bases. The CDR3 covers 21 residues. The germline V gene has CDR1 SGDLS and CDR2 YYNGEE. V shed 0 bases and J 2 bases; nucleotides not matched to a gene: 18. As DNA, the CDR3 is TGTGCCAGCAGCGTAGATCCCCTCACTTCTAGCGGGGGAGGCCTCACAGATACGCAGTATTTT. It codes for CASSVDPLTSSGGGLTDTQYF.

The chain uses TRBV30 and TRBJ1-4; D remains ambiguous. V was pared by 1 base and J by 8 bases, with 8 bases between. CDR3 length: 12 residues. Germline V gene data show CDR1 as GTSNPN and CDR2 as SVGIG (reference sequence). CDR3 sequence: CAWSGGAEKLFF. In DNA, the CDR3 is TGTGCCTGGAGTGGGGGAGCCGAAAAACTGTTTTTT.

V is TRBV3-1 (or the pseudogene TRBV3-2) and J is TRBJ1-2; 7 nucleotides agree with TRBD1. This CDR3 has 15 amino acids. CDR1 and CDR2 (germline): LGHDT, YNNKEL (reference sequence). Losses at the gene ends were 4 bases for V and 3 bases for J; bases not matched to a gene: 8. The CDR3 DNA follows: TGTGCCAGCAGCCCCCGGGACAGAGATTACTATGGCTACACCTTC. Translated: CASSPRDRDYYGYTF.

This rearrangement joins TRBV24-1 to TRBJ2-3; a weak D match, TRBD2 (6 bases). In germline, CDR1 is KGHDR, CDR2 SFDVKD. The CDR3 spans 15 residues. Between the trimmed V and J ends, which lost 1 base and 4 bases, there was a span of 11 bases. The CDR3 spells CATSDFRSGADTQYF. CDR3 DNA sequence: TGTGCCACCAGTGATTTTCGGTCGGGGGCAGATACGCAGTATTTT.

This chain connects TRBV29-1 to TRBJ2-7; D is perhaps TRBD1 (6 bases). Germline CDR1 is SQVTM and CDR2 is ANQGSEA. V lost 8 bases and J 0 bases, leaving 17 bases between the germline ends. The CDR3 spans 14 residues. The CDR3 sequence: CSPPPRDTSYEQYF. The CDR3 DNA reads TGCAGCCCTCCACCCAGGGACACCTCCTACGAGCAGTACTTC.